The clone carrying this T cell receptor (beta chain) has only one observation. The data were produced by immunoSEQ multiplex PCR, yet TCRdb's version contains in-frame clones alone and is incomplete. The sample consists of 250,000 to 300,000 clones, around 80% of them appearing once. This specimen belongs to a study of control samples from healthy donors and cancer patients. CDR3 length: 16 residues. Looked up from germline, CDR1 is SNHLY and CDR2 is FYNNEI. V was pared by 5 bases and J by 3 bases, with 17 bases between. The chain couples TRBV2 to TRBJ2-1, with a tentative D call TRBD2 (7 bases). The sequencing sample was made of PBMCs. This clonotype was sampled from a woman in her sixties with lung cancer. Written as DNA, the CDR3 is TGTGCCAGCAGTTTTGGGGGGGGGCAACACTACAATGAGCAGTTCTTC. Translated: CASSFGGGQHYNEQFF.